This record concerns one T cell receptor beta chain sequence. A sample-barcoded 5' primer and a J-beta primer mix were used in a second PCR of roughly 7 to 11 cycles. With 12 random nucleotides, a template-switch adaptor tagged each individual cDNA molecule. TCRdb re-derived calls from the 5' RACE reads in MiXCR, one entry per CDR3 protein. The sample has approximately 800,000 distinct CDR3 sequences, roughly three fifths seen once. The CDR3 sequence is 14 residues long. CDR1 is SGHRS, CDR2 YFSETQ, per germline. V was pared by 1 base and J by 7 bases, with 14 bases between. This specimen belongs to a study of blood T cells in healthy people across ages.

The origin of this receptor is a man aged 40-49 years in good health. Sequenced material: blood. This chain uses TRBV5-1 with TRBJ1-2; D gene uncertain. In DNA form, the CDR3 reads TGCGCCAGCAGCTTGCCGTTGGGAGCTGGTGGCTACACCTTC. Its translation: CASSLPLGAGGYTF.